A selection of T cell receptor beta chains follows, all from one sample in a study of shared clonotypes between healthy human individuals. Sequenced by immunoSEQ multiplex PCR; TCRdb stores in-frame clones only, minus some. The repertoire holds approximately 1.5 million clones, with around 98.5% as singletons. The sample taken for sequencing was naive CD4+ T cells sorted from blood. All receptors come from a man aged 25-45 years in good health. Each CDR3 is given with its conserved first and last residue. D genes are given only for firm matches. Clone size is stated in some rows and not others, as once, few, many or a class when expanded.

NA	TRBV7-2	TRBJ1-1	TRBD1	TGTGCCAGCAGCTCCACAGGGGGCGACACTGAAGCTTTCTTT	CASSSTGGDTEAFF
NA	TRBV30	TRBJ1-4	NA	TGTGCCTGGAGTCGCAGGGGCACCAACGAAAAACTGTTTTTT	CAWSRRGTNEKLFF
NA	TRBV29-1	TRBJ2-2	TRBD2	TGCAGCGCCGGGACTAGCGGGAGCTATACCGGGGAGCTGTTTTTT	CSAGTSGSYTGELFF
NA	TRBV18	TRBJ2-5	NA	TGTGCCAGCTCACTAAGAGAGGCCCAGTACTTC	CASSLREAQYF
NA	TRBV30	TRBJ1-5	NA	TGTGCCTGGAGCGAAGGTAGGGGTCAGCCCCAGCATTTT	CAWSEGRGQPQHF
NA	TRBV15	TRBJ2-1	TRBD2	TGTGCCACCAGCAGAGGACTAGCGGGCAGATACAATGAGCAGTTCTTC	CATSRGLAGRYNEQFF
NA	TRBV5-1	TRBJ2-2	TRBD2	TGCGCCAGCAGCCCACTGGGGACTAGCGGGTCGAGCACCGGGGAGCTGTTTTTT	CASSPLGTSGSSTGELFF
NA	TRBV5-4	TRBJ1-1	TRBD1	TGTGCCAGCAGCTTGCTTCGCCAGGGGGCCACTGAAGCTTTCTTT	CASSLLRQGATEAFF
NA	TRBV18	TRBJ1-4	NA	TGTGCCAGCTCACCCGGGACTAATAATGAAAAACTGTTTTTT	CASSPGTNNEKLFF
NA	TRBV5-1	TRBJ2-7	TRBD2	TGCGCCAGCAGCTTGGTGCCTAGCGGGGGGTACGAGCAGTACTTC	CASSLVPSGGYEQYF
NA	TRBV6-6	TRBJ1-5	NA	TGTGCCAGCAGCCTCTCGGAGATTCTCAGGAATCAGCCCCAGCATTTT	CASSLSEILRNQPQHF
NA	TRBV5-1	TRBJ2-2	NA	TGCGCCAGCAGCTTGGATGGGCCCGGGGAGCTGTTTTTT	CASSLDGPGELFF
NA	TRBV15	TRBJ2-1	NA	TGTGCCACCAGCAGAAGGACAGGAGCGGGAGCAAGTGAGCAGTTCTTC	CATSRRTGAGASEQFF
NA	TRBV4-3	TRBJ2-7	NA	TGCGCCAGCAGCCGCGACGGGTTCGGCTACGAGCAGTACTTC	CASSRDGFGYEQYF
NA	TRBV7-2	TRBJ2-5	NA	TGTGCCAGCAGCGTGTACCAAGAGACCCAGTACTTC	CASSVYQETQYF
NA	TRBV5-4	TRBJ1-5	NA	TGTGCCAGCAGCCCAGGGACCAATCAGCCCCAGCATTTT	CASSPGTNQPQHF
NA	TRBV10-3	TRBJ2-7	TRBD2	TGTGCCATCAGTGGCGGTCTAGCGGGAGGGCCGGGCGAGCAGTACTTC	CAISGGLAGGPGEQYF
NA	TRBV28	TRBJ2-1	TRBD1	TGTGCCAGCAGCCATCGACAGGGAAGATGGGGGAATGAGCAGTTCTTC	CASSHRQGRWGNEQFF
NA	TRBV5-4	TRBJ2-1	TRBD2	TGTGCCAGCAGCTTGGCAAGAGCGGGAGGGACCTACAATGAGCAGTTCTTC	CASSLARAGGTYNEQFF
once	TRBV25-1	TRBJ2-1	NA	TGTGCCAGCAGTGAATTCGGCCTTGGGAATGAGCAGTTCTTC	CASSEFGLGNEQFF
NA	TRBV7-6	TRBJ2-3	TRBD2	TGTGCCAGCAGCGTCGGACTAGCCATAACAGATACGCAGTATTTT	CASSVGLAITDTQYF
NA	TRBV7-6	TRBJ2-7	NA	TGTGCCAGCGGGGGCGACGGCTACGAGCAGTACTTC	CASGGDGYEQYF
NA	TRBV5-1	TRBJ2-3	TRBD1	TGCGCCAGCAGCTTAGGGGCCCGGACAGGGGGCACAGATACGCAGTATTTT	CASSLGARTGGTDTQYF
NA	TRBV7-6	TRBJ2-1	TRBD1	TGTGCCAGCAGCGATGCCGCACAGGGGGACAATGAGCAGTTCTTC	CASSDAAQGDNEQFF
NA	TRBV10-3	TRBJ2-3	NA	TGTGCCACCTCTCGAGGGCAGGGAGTCACAGATACGCAGTATTTT	CATSRGQGVTDTQYF
NA	TRBV11-3	TRBJ2-7	TRBD1	TGTGCCAGCAGCCCCAGGGGGCAACCGTACGAGCAGTACTTC	CASSPRGQPYEQYF
NA	TRBV19	TRBJ2-7	NA	TGTGCCAGTAGTACGGGCAGGCCCTACGAGCAGTACTTC	CASSTGRPYEQYF
once	TRBV4-1	TRBJ2-5	NA	TGCGCCAGCAGCCTGCACAGACAAGAGACCCAGTACTTC	CASSLHRQETQYF
NA	TRBV6-6	TRBJ1-5	NA	TGTGCCAGCAGCTCCTCCGGACAGTCCTCCAATCAGCCCCAGCATTTT	CASSSSGQSSNQPQHF
NA	TRBV7-8	TRBJ1-2	NA	TGTGCCAGCAGCTCCCGGACAGCCAGGACGGGCTACACCTTC	CASSSRTARTGYTF
NA	TRBV7-9	TRBJ2-1	NA	TGTGCCAGCAGCCTAAGTTTCGATGAGCAGTTCTTC	CASSLSFDEQFF
once	TRBV6-1	TRBJ1-2	NA	TGTGCCAGCAGTGAACCTCCTCATGGCTACACCTTC	CASSEPPHGYTF
NA	TRBV5-4	TRBJ1-2	NA	TGTGCCAGCAGCTTGGGACCCTCCGAGATCGCATATGGCTACACCTTC	CASSLGPSEIAYGYTF
NA	TRBV9	TRBJ2-1	TRBD2	TGTGCCAGCAGCGTTGGGACTAGCGGGAGGGCTTCAAATGAGCAGTTCTTC	CASSVGTSGRASNEQFF
NA	TRBV7-9	TRBJ2-2	NA	TGTGCCAGCAGGTACACGCTGAACACCGGGGAGCTGTTTTTT	CASRYTLNTGELFF
NA	TRBV5-6	TRBJ1-5	NA	TGTGCCAGCAGCTTTCATTCAGGGCGCAATCAGCCCCAGCATTTT	CASSFHSGRNQPQHF
NA	TRBV2	TRBJ2-7	NA	TGTGCCAGCAGTTGGGACCCTTTGACGTCCGAGCAGTACTTC	CASSWDPLTSEQYF
NA	TRBV29-1	TRBJ2-7	TRBD1	TGCAGCACCCGGGACAGTTCCTCCTACGAGCAGTACTTC	CSTRDSSSYEQYF
NA	TRBV7-2	TRBJ2-1	TRBD2	TGTGCCAGCAGCCGTCGGGATCCGGGAGGAGGTAATGAGCAGTTCTTC	CASSRRDPGGGNEQFF
NA	TRBV15	TRBJ1-3	NA	TGTGCCACCAGCAGAGACCGCGGGGCCGGAAACACCATATATTTT	CATSRDRGAGNTIYF
NA	TRBV28	TRBJ1-5	TRBD1	TGTGCCAGCAGTCGTGGACAGGGGCGGAATCAGCCCCAGCATTTT	CASSRGQGRNQPQHF
NA	TRBV5-4	TRBJ2-3	NA	TGTGCCAGCAGCCTCGGAGGGCCTGGAGATACGCAGTATTTT	CASSLGGPGDTQYF
NA	TRBV7-6	TRBJ2-3	TRBD2	TGTGCCAGCAGCTTACGACTAGCGGGAGGGCCCTCCGCAGATACGCAGTATTTT	CASSLRLAGGPSADTQYF
NA	TRBV10-2	TRBJ2-5	NA	TGCGCCAGCAGTGACAGGCAAGAGACCCAGTACTTC	CASSDRQETQYF
NA	TRBV29-1	TRBJ2-7	NA	TGCAGCGTTGTAGGGGGTTTTCCCTACGAGCAGTACTTC	CSVVGGFPYEQYF
NA	TRBV6-1	TRBJ2-1	NA	TGTGCCAGCAGAGAAGACCTACTCTCCTACAATGAGCAGTTCTTC	CASREDLLSYNEQFF